The present T cell receptor beta chain was sequenced within a study of blood T cell repertoires in COVID-19. Study-wide background: Samples representing acute and convalescent COVID-19 were sourced from the United States, Italy and Spain. In each case, the material was cDNA or gDNA derived from T cells, B-cell-depleted T cells, or PBMCs.

Original processing methods: Estimates of nucleated cell counts were drawn from the amplification of reference gene primers. Sequencing used immunoSEQ multiplex PCR; TCRdb keeps in-frame clones, though not all of them. That table gives V, J and clone size, and the DNA gave D and trimming. Among around 100,000 clones, around 86% were seen once, and the ten largest hold roughly 4.5%. Trimming shortened V by 2 bases and J by 7 bases, and 12 bases separated the two germline ends. The germline gives CDR1 SGHAT, CDR2 FQNNGV. This CDR3 has 14 amino acids. This sequence originates from a middle-aged man with acute or convalescent COVID-19. The rearrangement uses TRBV11-2 and TRBJ1-5; D may be TRBD1 (5 bases). Sample: peripheral blood. The CDR3 DNA reads as TGTGCCAGCAGCTTAAATACGGGGGGGCAGCCCCAGCATTTT. Its protein is CASSLNTGGQPQHF.